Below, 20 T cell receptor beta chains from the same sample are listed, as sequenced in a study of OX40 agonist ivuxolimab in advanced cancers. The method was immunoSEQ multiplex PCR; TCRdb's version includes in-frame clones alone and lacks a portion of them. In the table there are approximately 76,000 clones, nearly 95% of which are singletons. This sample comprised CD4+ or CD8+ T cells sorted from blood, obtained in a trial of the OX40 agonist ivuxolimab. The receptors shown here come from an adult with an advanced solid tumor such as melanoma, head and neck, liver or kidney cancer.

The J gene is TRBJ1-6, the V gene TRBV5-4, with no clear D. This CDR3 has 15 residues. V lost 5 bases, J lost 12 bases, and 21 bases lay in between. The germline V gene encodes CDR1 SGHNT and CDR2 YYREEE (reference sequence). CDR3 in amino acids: CASSPGPIEVRPLHF. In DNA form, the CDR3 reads TGTGCCAGCAGTCCCGGGCCTATCGAAGTGAGACCCCTCCACTTT. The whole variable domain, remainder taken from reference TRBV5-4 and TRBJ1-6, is ETGVTQSPTHLIKTRGQQVTLRCSSQSGHNTVSWYQQALGQGPQFIFQYYREEENGRGNFPPRFSGLQFPNYSSELNVNALELDDSALYLCASSPGPIEVRPLHFGNGTRLTVT.

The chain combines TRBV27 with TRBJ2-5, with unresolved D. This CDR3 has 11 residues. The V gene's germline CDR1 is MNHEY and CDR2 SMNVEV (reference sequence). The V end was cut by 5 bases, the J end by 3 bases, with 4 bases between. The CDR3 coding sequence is TGTGCCAGCAGTCCGAAAGAGACCCAGTACTTC. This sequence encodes CASSPKETQYF.

In nucleotides, the CDR3 is TGTGCCAGTAGGGATGCTACGGGGCGAAATAACTATGGCTACACCTTC. It translates to CASRDATGRNNYGYTF. The chain carries TRBV19 and TRBJ1-2, with TRBD1 as a possible D gene (5 bases). This CDR3 has 16 residues. CDR1 is LNHDA and CDR2 is SQIVND in the germline V gene (reference sequence). V lost 6 bases to trimming and J lost 1 base, with 18 bases between them.

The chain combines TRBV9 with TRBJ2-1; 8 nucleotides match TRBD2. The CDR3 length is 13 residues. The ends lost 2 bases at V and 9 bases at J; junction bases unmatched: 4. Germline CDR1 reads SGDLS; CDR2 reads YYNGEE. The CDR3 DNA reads TGTGCCAGCAGCGTTGGACTAGCAAGTGAGCAGTTCTTC. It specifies CASSVGLASEQFF. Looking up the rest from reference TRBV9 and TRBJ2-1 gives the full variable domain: DSGVTQTPKHLITATGQRVTLRCSPRSGDLSVYWYQQSLDQGLQFLIQYYNGEERAKGNILERFSAQQFPDLHSELNLSSLELGDSALYFCASSVGLASEQFFGPGTRLTVL.

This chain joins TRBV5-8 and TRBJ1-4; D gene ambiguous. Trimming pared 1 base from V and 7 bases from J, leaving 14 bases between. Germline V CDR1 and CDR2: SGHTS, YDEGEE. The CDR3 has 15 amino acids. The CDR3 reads CASSLYDRLGEKLFF. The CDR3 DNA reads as TGTGCCAGCAGCTTGTATGACCGCTTGGGTGAAAAACTGTTTTTT.

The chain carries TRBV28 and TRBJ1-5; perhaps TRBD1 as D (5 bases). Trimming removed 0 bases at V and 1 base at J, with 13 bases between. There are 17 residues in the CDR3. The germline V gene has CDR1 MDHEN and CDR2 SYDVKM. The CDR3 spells CASSLWAGGASNQPQHF. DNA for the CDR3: TGTGCCAGCAGTTTATGGGCCGGGGGAGCGAGCAATCAGCCCCAGCATTTT.

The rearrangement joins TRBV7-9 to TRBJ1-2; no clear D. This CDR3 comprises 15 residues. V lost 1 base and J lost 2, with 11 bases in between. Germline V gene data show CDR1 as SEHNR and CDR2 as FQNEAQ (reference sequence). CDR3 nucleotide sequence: TGTGCCAGCAGCTTAGGTACAGCATTAAACTATGGCTACACCTTC. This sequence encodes CASSLGTALNYGYTF.

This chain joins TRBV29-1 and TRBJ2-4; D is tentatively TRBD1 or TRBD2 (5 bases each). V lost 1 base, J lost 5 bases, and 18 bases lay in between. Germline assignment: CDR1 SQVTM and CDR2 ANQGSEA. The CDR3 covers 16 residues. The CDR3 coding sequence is TGCAGCGTTGAAGGAGGGGCTGAGGGGCAAGAAAACATTCAGTACTTC. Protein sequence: CSVEGGAEGQENIQYF.

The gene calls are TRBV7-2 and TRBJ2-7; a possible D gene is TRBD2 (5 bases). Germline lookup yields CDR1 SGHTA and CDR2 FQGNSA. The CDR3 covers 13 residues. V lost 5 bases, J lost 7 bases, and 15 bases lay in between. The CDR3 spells CASSPRALEEQYF. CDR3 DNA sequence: TGTGCCAGCAGCCCGAGGGCCCTCGAGGAGCAGTACTTC.

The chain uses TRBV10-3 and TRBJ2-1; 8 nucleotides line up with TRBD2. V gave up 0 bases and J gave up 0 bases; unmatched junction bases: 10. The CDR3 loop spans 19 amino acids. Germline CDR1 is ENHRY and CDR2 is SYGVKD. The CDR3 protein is CAISESWLAGPSSYNEQFF. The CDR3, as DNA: TGTGCCATCAGTGAGTCGTGGCTAGCGGGCCCGAGCTCCTACAATGAGCAGTTCTTC.

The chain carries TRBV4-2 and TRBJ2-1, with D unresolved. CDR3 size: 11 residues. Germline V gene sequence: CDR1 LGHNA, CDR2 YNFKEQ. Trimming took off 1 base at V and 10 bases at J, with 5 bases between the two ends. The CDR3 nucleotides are TGTGCCAGCAGCCAAGCATTAGAGCAGTTCTTC. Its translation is CASSQALEQFF.

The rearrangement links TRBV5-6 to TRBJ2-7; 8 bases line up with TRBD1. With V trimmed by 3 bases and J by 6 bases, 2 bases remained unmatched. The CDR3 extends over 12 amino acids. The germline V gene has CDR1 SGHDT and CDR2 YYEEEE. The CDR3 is CASSSGGSEQYF. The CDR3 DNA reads TGTGCCAGCAGCTCAGGGGGCTCCGAGCAGTACTTC.

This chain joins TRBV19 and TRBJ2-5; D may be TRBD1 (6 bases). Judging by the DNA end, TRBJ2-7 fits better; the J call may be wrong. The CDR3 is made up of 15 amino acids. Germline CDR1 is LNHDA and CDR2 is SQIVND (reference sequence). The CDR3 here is CASSIGPLGGYEQYF. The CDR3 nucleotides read TGTGCCAGTAGTATTGGGCCCTTAGGGGGCTACGAGCAGTACTTC.

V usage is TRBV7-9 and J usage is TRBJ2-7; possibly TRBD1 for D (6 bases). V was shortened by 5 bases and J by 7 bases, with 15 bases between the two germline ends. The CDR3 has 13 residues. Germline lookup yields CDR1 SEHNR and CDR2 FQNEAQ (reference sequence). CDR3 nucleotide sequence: TGTGCCAGCAGCCCAACAGGGCCCTGGGAGCAGTACTTC. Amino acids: CASSPTGPWEQYF. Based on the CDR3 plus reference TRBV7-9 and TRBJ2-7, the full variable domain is DTGVSQNPRHKITKRGQNVTFRCDPISEHNRLYWYRQTLGQGPEFLTYFQNEAQLEKSRLLSDRFSAERPKGSFSTLEIQRTEQGDSAMYLCASSPTGPWEQYFGPGTRLTVT.

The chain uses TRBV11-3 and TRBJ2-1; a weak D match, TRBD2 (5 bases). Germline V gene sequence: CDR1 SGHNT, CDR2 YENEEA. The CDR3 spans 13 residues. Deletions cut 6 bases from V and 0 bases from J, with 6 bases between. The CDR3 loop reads CASSGSSYNEQFF. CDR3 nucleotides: TGTGCCAGCAGTGGGAGCTCCTACAATGAGCAGTTCTTC.

The CDR3 DNA sequence: TGTGCCAGCAGACGGGACAGGGGAGGAGCTGAAGCTTTCTTT. Its protein product is CASRRDRGGAEAFF. The rearrangement links TRBV5-4 to TRBJ1-1, with 10 bases lining up with TRBD1. The germline CDR1 and CDR2 sequences are SGHNT and YYREEE (reference sequence). J lost 6 bases, V lost 5 bases, and 7 bases had no gene match. The CDR3 runs 14 residues.

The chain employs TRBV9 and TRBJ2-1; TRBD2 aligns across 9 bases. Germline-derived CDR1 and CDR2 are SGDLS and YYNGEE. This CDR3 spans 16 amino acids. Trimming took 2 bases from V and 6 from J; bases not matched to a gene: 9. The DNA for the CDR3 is TGTGCCAGCAGCGTCTCTAGCGGGATGGGGGTCAATGAGCAGTTCTTC. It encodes CASSVSSGMGVNEQFF.

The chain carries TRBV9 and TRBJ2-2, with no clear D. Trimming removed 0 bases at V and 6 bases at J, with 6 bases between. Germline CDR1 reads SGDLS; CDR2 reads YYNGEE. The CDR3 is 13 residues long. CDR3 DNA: TGTGCCAGCAGCGTAGGCCGACCCGGGGAGCTGTTTTTT. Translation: CASSVGRPGELFF. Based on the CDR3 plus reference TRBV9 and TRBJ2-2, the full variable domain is DSGVTQTPKHLITATGQRVTLRCSPRSGDLSVYWYQQSLDQGLQFLIQYYNGEERAKGNILERFSAQQFPDLHSELNLSSLELGDSALYFCASSVGRPGELFFGEGSRLTVL.

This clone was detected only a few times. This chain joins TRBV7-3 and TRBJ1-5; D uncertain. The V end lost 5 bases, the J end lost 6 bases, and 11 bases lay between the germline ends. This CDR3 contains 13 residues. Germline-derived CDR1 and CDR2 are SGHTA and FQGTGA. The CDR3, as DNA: TGTGCCAGCAGCCCGTCCGGTAGTCAGCCCCAGCATTTT. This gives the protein CASSPSGSQPQHF.

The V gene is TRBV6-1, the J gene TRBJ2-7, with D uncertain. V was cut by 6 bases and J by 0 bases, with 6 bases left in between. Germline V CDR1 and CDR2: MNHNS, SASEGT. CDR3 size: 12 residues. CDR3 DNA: TGTGCCAGCAGATTCGGCTCCTACGAGCAGTACTTC. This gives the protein CASRFGSYEQYF.